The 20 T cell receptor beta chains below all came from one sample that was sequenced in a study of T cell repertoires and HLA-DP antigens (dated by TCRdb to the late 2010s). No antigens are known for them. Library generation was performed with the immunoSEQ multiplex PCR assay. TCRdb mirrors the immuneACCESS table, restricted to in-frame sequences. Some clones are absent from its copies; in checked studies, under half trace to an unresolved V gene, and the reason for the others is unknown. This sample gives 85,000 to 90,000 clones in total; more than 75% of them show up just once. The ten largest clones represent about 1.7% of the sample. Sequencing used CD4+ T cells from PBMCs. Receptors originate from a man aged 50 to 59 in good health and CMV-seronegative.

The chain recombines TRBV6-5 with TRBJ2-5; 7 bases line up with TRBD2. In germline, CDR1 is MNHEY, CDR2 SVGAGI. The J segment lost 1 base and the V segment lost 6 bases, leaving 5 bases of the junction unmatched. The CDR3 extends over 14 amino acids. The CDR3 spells CASRYQRGQETQYF. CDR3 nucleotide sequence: TGTGCCAGCAGATATCAGCGGGGCCAAGAGACCCAGTACTTC.

The CDR3 loop is CASSEAVQDEQYF. Written as DNA, the CDR3 is TGTGCCAGTAGTGAGGCAGTTCAAGACGAGCAGTACTTC. The chain employs TRBV19 and TRBJ2-7, with D unresolved. There are 13 residues in the CDR3. The germline gives CDR1 LNHDA, CDR2 SQIVND (reference sequence). V dropped 5 bases and J dropped 5 bases, with 13 bases sitting between them. Based on the CDR3 plus reference TRBV19 and TRBJ2-7, the full variable domain is DGGITQSPKYLFRKEGQNVTLSCEQNLNHDAMYWYRQDPGQGLRLIYYSQIVNDFQKGDIAEGYSVSREKKESFPLTVTSAQKNPTAFYLCASSEAVQDEQYFGPGTRLTVT.

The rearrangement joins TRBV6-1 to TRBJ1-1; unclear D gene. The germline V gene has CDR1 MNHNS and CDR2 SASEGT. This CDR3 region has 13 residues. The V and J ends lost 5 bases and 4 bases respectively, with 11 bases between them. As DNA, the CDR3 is TGTGCCAGCAGTCCTACAGTTACCACTGAAGCTTTCTTT. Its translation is CASSPTVTTEAFF.

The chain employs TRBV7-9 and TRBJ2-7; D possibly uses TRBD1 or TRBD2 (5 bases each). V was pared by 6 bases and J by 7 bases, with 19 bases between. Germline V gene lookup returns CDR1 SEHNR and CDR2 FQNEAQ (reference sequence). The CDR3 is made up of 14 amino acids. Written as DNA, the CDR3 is TGTGCCAGCAGGTCCCTATCGGGGCTGGGAGAGCAGTACTTC. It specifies CASRSLSGLGEQYF.

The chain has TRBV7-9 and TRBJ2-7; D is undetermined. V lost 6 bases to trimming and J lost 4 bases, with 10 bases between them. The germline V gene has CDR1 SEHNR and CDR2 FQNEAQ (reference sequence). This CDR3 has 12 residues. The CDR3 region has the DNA TGTGCCAGCAGTTTTCAGACTTACGAGCAGTACTTC. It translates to CASSFQTYEQYF.

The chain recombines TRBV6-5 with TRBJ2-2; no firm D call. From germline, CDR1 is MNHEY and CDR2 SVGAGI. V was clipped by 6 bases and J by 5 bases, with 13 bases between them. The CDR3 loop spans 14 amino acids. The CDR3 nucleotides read TGTGCCAGCAGCTGGGCCCTTGGGACCGGGGAGCTGTTTTTT. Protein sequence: CASSWALGTGELFF.

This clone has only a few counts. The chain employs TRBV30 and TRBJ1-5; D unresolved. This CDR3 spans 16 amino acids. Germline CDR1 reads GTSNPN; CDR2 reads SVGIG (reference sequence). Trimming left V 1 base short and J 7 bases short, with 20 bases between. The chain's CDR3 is CAWSALSPNNLQPQHF. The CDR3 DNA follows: TGTGCCTGGAGTGCCCTCTCCCCCAATAATCTCCAGCCCCAGCATTTT.

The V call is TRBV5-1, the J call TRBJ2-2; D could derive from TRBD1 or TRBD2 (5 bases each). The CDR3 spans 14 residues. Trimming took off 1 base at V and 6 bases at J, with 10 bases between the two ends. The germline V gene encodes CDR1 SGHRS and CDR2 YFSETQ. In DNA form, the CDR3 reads TGCGCCAGCAGCTTGCGAGGGGAAGCCGGGGAGCTGTTTTTT. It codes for CASSLRGEAGELFF.

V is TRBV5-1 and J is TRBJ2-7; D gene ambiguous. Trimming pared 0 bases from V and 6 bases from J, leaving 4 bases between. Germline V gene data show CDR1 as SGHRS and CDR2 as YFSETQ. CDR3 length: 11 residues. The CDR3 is CASSLGLEQYF. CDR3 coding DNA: TGCGCCAGCAGCTTGGGGCTCGAGCAGTACTTC.

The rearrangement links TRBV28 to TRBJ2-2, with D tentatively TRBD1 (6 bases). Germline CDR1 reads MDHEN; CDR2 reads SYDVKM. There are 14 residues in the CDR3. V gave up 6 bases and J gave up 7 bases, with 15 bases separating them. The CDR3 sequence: CASSIRQVGGELFF. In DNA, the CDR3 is TGTGCCAGCAGCATCAGACAGGTTGGCGGGGAGCTGTTTTTT.

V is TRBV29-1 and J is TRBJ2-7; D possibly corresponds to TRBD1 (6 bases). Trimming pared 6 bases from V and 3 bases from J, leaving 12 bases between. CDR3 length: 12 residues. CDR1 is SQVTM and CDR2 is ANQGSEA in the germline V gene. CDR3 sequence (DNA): TGCAGCGTACAGGGCTCTCTCTACGAGCAGTACTTC. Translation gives CSVQGSLYEQYF.

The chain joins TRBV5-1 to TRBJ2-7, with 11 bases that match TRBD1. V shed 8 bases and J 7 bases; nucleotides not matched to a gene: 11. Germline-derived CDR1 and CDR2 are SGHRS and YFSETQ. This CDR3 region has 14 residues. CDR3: CASKIGQGAPEQYF. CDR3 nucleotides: TGCGCCAGTAAAATCGGACAGGGGGCGCCTGAGCAGTACTTC.

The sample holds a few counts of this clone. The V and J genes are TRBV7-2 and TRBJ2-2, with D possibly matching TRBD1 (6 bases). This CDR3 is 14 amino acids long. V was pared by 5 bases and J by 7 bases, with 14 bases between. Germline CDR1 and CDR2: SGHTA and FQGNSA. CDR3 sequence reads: CASSRTQGFGELFF. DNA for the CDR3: TGTGCCAGCAGCCGAACTCAGGGGTTCGGGGAGCTGTTTTTT. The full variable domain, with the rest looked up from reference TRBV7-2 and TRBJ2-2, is GAGVSQSPSNKVTEKGKDVELRCDPISGHTALYWYRQSLGQGLEFLIYFQGNSAPDKSGLPSDRFSAERTGGSVSTLTIQRTQQEDSAVYLCASSRTQGFGELFFGEGSRLTVL.

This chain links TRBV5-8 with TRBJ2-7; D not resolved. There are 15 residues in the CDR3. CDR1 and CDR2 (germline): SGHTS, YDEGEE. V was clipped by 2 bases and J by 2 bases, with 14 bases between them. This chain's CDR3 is CASSLGPTSPYEQYF. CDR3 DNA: TGTGCCAGCAGCTTAGGACCGACTTCTCCCTACGAGCAGTACTTC.

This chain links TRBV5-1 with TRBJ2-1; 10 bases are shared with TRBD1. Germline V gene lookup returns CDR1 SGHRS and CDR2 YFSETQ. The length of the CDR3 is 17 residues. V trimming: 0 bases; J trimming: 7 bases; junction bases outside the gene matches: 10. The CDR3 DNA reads TGCGCCAGCAGCTTGGGATCGGGGACAGGGGTACTGAATGAGCAGTTCTTC. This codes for CASSLGSGTGVLNEQFF.

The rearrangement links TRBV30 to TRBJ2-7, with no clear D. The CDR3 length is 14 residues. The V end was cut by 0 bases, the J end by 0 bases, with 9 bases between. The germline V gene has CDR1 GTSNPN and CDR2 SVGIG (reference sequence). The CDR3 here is CAWSVRRDSYEQYF. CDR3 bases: TGTGCCTGGAGTGTACGAAGGGACTCCTACGAGCAGTACTTC.

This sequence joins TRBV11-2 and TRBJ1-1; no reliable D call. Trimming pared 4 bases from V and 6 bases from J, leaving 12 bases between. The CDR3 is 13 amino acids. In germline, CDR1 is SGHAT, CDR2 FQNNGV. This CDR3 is CASSSHMGAEAFF. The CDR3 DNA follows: TGTGCCAGCAGCTCCCATATGGGCGCTGAAGCTTTCTTT.

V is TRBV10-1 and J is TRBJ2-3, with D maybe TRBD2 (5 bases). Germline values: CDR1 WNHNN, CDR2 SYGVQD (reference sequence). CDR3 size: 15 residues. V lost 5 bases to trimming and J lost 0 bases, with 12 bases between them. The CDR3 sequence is CASSNAGTSTDTQYF. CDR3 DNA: TGCGCCAGCAGTAATGCGGGTACTAGCACAGATACGCAGTATTTT.

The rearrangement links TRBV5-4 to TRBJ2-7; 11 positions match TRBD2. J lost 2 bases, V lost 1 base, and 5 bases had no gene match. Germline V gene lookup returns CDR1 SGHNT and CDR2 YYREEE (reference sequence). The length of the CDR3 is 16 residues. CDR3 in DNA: TGTGCCAGCAGCTTGCCGACTAGCGGGGCAACCTACGAGCAGTACTTC. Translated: CASSLPTSGATYEQYF.

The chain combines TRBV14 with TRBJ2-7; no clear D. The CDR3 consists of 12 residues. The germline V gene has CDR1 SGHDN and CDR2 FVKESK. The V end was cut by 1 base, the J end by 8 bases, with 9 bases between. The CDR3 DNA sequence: TGTGCCAGCAGCCAAGTTGCCTCAAAGCAGTACTTC. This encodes CASSQVASKQYF.